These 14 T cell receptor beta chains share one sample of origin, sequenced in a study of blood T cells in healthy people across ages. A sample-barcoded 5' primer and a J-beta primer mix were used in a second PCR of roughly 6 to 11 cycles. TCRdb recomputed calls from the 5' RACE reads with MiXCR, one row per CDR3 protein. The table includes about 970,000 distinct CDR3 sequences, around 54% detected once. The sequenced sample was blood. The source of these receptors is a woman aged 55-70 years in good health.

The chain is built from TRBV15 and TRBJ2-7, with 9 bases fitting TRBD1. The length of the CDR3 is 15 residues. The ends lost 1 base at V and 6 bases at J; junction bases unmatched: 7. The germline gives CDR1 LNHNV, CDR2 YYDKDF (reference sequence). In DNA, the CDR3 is TGTGCCACCAGCAGAGCCTTACAGGGGGCCAGCGAGCAGTACTTC. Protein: CATSRALQGASEQYF.

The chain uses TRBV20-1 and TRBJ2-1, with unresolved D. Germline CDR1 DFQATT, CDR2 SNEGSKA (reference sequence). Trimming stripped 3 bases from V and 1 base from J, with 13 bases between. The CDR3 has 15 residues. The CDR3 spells CSASRSKGSYNEQFF. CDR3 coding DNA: TGCAGTGCTAGTCGGAGCAAAGGGTCCTACAATGAGCAGTTCTTC.

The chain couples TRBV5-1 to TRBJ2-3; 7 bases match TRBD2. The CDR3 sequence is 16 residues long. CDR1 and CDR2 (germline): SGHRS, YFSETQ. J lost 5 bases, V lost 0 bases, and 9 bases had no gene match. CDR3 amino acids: CASSLEATGGEDTQYF. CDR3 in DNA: TGCGCCAGCAGCTTGGAAGCAACGGGAGGCGAAGATACGCAGTATTTT.

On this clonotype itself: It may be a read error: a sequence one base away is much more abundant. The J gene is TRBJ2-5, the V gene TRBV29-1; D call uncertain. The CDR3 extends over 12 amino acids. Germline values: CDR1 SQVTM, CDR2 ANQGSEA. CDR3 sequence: CGVDGLSETQYF. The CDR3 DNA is TGCGGCGTTGACGGCCTTTCAGAGACCCAGTACTTC. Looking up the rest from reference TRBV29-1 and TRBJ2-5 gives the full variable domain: SAVISQKPSRDICQRGTSLTIQCQVDSQVTMMFWYRQQPGQSLTLIATANQGSEATYESGFVIDKFPISRPNLTFSTLTVSNMSPEDSSIYLCGVDGLSETQYFGPGTRLLVL.

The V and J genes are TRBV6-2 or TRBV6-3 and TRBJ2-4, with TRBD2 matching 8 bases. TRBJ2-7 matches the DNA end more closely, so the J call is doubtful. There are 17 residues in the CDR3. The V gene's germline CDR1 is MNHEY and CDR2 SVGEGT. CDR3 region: CASSLESLGAGVHEQYF. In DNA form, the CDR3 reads TGTGCCAGCAGCCTAGAGTCCCTTGGAGCGGGAGTCCACGAGCAGTACTTC.

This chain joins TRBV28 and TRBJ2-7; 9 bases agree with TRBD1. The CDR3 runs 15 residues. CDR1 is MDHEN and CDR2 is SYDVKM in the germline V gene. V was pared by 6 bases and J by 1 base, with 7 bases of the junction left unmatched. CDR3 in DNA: TGTGCCAGCAGCCGGGGCGGGACAGGGTCCTACGAGCAGTACTTC. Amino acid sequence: CASSRGGTGSYEQYF.

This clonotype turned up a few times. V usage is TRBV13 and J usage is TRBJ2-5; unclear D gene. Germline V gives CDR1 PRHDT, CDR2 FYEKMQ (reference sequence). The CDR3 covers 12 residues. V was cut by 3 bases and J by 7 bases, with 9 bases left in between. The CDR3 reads CASSLGPRTQYF. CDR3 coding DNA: TGTGCCAGCAGCTTGGGCCCAAGGACCCAGTACTTC.

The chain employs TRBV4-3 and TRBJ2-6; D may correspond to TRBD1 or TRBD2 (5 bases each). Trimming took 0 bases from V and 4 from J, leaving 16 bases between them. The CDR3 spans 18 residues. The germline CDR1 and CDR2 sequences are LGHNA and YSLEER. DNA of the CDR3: TGCGCCAGCAGCCAAGATCCCCGGGGCGCATCCGGGGCCAACGTCCTGACTTTC. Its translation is CASSQDPRGASGANVLTF.

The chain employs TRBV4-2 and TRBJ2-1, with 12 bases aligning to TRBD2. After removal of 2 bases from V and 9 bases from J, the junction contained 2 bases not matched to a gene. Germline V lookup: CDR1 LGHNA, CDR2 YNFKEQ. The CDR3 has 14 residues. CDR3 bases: TGTGCCAGCAGCCAACGACTAGCGGGAGTTGAGCAGTTCTTC. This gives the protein CASSQRLAGVEQFF.

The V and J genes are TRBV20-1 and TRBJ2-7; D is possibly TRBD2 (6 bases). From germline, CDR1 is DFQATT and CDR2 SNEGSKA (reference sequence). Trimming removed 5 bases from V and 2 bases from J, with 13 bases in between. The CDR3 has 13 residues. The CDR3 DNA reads TGCAGTGCTCTAGCGCGACCTACCTACGAGCAGTACTTC. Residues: CSALARPTYEQYF.

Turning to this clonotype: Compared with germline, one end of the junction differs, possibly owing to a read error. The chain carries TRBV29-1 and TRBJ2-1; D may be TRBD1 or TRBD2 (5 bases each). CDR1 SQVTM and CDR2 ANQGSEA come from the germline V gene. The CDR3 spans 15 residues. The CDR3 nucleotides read TGTAGCGTTCGAAGGGGCGCGGGCTCCTACAATGAGCAGTTCTTC. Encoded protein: CSVRRGAGSYNEQFF.

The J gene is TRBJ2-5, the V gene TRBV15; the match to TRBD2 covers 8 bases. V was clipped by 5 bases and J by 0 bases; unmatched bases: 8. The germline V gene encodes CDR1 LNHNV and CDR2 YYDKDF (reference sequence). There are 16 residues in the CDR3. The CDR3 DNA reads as TGTGCCACCAGCTCCGGGGGGGGACTAAACCAAGAGACCCAGTACTTC. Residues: CATSSGGGLNQETQYF.

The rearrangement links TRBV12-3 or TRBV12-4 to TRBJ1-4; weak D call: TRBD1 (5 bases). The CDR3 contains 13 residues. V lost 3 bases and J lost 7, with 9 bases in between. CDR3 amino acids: CASSFGGFEKLFF. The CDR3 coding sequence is TGTGCCAGCAGTTTTGGGGGGTTTGAAAAACTGTTTTTT.

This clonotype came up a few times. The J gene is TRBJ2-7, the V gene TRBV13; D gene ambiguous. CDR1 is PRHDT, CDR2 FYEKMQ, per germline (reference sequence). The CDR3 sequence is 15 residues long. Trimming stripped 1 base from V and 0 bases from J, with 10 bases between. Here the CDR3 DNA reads TGTGCCAGCAGCTTAGCGGACGCATACTCCTACGAGCAGTACTTC. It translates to CASSLADAYSYEQYF. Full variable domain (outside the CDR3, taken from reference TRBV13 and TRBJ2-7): AAGVIQSPRHLIKEKRETATLKCYPIPRHDTVYWYQQGPGQDPQFLISFYEKMQSDKGSIPDRFSAQQFSDYHSELNMSSLELGDSALYFCASSLADAYSYEQYFGPGTRLTVT.